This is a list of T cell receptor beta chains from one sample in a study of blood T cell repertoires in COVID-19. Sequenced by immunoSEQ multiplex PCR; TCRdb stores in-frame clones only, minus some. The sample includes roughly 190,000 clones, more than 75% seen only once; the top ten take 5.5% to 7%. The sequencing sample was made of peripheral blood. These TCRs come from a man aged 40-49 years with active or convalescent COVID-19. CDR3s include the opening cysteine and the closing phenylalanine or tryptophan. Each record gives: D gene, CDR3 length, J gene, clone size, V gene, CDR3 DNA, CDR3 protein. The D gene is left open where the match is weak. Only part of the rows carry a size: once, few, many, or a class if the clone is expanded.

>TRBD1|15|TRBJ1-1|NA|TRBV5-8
TGTGCCAGCAGCCACTGGGACAGGGTGAACACTGAAGCTTTCTTT
CASSHWDRVNTEAFF
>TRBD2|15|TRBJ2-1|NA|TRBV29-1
TGCAGCGTTGATTTGTCGGGACTAGTCGTGGATGAGCAGTTCTTC
CSVDLSGLVVDEQFF
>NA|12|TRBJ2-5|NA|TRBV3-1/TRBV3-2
TGTGCCAGCAGCCAAAGAGAAGAGACCCAGTACTTC
CASSQREETQYF
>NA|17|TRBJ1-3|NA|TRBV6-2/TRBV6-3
TGTGCCAGCAGTTATCCTTTATGGGGCAAAGAAGGCCGCACCATATATTTT
CASSYPLWGKEGRTIYF
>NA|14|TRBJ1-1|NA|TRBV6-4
TGTGCCAGCAAGGGGACCGCCGCGGGGACTGAAGCTTTCTTT
CASKGTAAGTEAFF
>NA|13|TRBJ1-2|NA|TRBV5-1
TGCGCCAGCACGGACAGTCTGGGGGTTGGCTACACCTTC
CASTDSLGVGYTF
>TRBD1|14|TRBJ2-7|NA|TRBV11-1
TGTGCCAGCAGCCCTAACAGGGGGCTCTACGAGCAGTACTTC
CASSPNRGLYEQYF
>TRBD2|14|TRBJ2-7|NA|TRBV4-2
TGTGCCAGCCGTCAGCGGGGGGACTCCTACGAGCAGTACTTC
CASRQRGDSYEQYF
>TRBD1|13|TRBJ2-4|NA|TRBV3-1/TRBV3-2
TGTGCCAGCAGCCAGAGAGGACAGGGGATTTGGTACTTC
CASSQRGQGIWYF
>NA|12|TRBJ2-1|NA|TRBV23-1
TGCGCCAGCAGTCACCTAGTGACACAGGGGTTCTTC
CASSHLVTQGFF
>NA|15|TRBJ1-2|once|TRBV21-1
TGTGCCAGCCTTAACCGATCAGGAGGAGGCTATGGCTACACCTTC
CASLNRSGGGYGYTF
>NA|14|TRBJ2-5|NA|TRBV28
TGTGCCAGCAGCCCGCGACAGAACCAAGAGACCCAGTACTTC
CASSPRQNQETQYF
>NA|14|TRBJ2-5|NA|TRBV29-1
TGCAGCGTTGAAGGTCGTCTAGCCCAAGAGACCCAGTACTTC
CSVEGRLAQETQYF
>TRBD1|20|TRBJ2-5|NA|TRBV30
TGTGCCTGGAGTTCCATCCGGGACAGGCTATCCTGGCGGAATAAAGAGACCCAGTACTTC
CAWSSIRDRLSWRNKETQYF
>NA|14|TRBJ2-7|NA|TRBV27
TGTGCCAGCAGTTTCCACAGACAATATTACGAGCAGTACTTC
CASSFHRQYYEQYF
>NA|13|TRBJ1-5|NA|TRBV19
TGTGCCAGTAGTATAGATCCCGGTCAGCCCCAGCATTTT
CASSIDPGQPQHF
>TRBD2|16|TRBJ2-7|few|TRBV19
TGTGCCAGCAGAGAGCGGGGAATAGCGTACAGGTACGAGCAGTACTTC
CASRERGIAYRYEQYF
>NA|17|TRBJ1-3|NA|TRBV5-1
TGCGCCAGCAGCTTGGCCAGCGGGTTGGGCTCTGGAAACACCATATATTTT
CASSLASGLGSGNTIYF
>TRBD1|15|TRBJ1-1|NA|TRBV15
TGTGCCACCAGCGCCCGCAGGGGGACGGACACTGAAGCTTTCTTT
CATSARRGTDTEAFF
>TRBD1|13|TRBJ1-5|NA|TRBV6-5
TGTGCCAGCAGAGGGACAGGCAATCAGCCCCAGCATTTT
CASRGTGNQPQHF
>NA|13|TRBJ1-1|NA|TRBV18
TGTGCCAGCTCACCACCGAGCGGACTGGTAGCTTTCTTT
CASSPPSGLVAFF
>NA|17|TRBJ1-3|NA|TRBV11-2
TGTGCCAGCAGCTTCCCGACAGGTTCTCCCTCTGGAAACACCATATATTTT
CASSFPTGSPSGNTIYF
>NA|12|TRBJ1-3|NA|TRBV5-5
TGTGCCAGCTACAGCTCTGGAAACACCATATATTTT
CASYSSGNTIYF
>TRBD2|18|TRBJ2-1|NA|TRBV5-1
TGCGCCAGCAGCTTGTTGGGCGGGGGGCCAAGCTCCTACAATGAGCAGTTCTTC
CASSLLGGGPSSYNEQFF
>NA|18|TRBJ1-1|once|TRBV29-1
TGCAGCGTTGGCGGCAGGGGCCCGGGGCGGAATCTGAACACTGAAGCTTTCTTT
CSVGGRGPGRNLNTEAFF
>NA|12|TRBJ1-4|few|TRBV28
TGTGCCAGCAGTTTGTTTAGCGAAAAACTGTTTTTT
CASSLFSEKLFF
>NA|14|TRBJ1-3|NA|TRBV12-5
TGTGCTAGTGGTTTGGGGGCAACCGGAAACACCATATATTTT
CASGLGATGNTIYF
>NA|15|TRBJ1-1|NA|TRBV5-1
TGCGCCAGCAGCTTTTACGGACAGCCAAACACTGAAGCTTTCTTT
CASSFYGQPNTEAFF
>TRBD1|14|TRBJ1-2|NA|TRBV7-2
TGTGCCAGCAGCTTAATGAGACAGGGGGAGGGCTACACCTTC
CASSLMRQGEGYTF
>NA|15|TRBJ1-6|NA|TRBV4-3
TGCGCCAGCAGCCGCGTGGCAGGGGACAATTCACCCCTCCACTTT
CASSRVAGDNSPLHF
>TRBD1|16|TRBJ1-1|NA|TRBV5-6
TGTGCCAGCAGCTTTTCCGGGACAGGAAGGAACACTGAAGCTTTCTTT
CASSFSGTGRNTEAFF
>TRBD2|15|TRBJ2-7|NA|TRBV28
TGTGCCAGCAGTAGGACTAGCGGGGGAGCTTACGAGCAGTACTTC
CASSRTSGGAYEQYF
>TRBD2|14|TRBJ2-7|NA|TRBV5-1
TGCGCCAGCAGCCAGGGGACTAGCGACTACGAGCAGTACTTC
CASSQGTSDYEQYF
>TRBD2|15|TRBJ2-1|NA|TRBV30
TGTGCCTGGAGTCTATTAGCGGGACCGGGCAATGAGCAGTTCTTC
CAWSLLAGPGNEQFF
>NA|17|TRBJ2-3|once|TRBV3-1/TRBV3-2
TGTGCCAGCACCCTCGAACCGGGGAGGATCGGCACAGATACGCAGTATTTT
CASTLEPGRIGTDTQYF
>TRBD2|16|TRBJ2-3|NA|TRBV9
TGTGCCAGCAGCGCCTATAGCGGGGGGGCGGGAGATACGCAGTATTTT
CASSAYSGGAGDTQYF
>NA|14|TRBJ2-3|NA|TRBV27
TGTGCCAGCAGTTTCTCGAGGGGCACAGATACGCAGTATTTT
CASSFSRGTDTQYF
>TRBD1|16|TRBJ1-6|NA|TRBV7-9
TGTGCCAGCAGCTCTAGGGGGCCACTCGGAAATTCACCCCTCCACTTT
CASSSRGPLGNSPLHF
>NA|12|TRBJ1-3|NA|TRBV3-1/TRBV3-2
TGTGCCAGCAGCCACCTTGGAAACACCATATATTTT
CASSHLGNTIYF
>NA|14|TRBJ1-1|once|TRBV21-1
TGTGCCAGCAGCAAGCAGACAGCGAACACTGAAGCTTTCTTT
CASSKQTANTEAFF
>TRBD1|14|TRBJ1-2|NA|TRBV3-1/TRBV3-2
TGTGCCAGCAGCCAGGGACAGGGGGGCTATGGCTACACCTTC
CASSQGQGGYGYTF
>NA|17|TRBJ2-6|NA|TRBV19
TGTGCCAGTAGGCGCACCGGCGGGTTACAAGGGGCCAACGTCCTGACTTTC
CASRRTGGLQGANVLTF
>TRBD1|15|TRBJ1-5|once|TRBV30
TGTGCCTGGGAGGGAACAGGGGATTCGAGTCAGCCCCAGCATTTT
CAWEGTGDSSQPQHF
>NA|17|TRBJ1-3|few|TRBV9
TGTGCCAGCAGCGGAGATTTTTGGCAGCGGAGTGGAAACACCATATATTTT
CASSGDFWQRSGNTIYF
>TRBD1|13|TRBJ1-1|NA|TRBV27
TGTGCCAGCAGTCATGGGGACAGCACTGAAGCTTTCTTT
CASSHGDSTEAFF
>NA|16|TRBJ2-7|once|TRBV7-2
TGTGCCAGCAGCTTAGTGGCGGTTACCTTCTCCTACGAGCAGTACTTC
CASSLVAVTFSYEQYF
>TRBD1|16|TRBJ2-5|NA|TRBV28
TGTGCCAGCAGCCAACCCCAGACAGGGAAGGGGGAGACCCAGTACTTC
CASSQPQTGKGETQYF
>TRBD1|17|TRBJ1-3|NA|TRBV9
TGTGCCAGCAGCCGAGAGACAGGGGACTTGTCTGGAAACACCATATATTTT
CASSRETGDLSGNTIYF
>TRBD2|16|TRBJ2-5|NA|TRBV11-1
TGTGCCAGCAGCCATCTAGCGGGAGGGTACCAAGAGACCCAGTACTTC
CASSHLAGGYQETQYF
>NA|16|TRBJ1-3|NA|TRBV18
TGTGCCAGCTCACCCGACAGGCGAAGCTCTGGAAACACCATATATTTT
CASSPDRRSSGNTIYF
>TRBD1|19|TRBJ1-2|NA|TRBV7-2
TGTGCCAGCAGCTCCACCCTTTTTCCCGGACAGGGGAGTTTGGACGGCTACACCTTC
CASSSTLFPGQGSLDGYTF
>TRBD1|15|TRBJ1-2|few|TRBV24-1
TGTGCCACCAGTGATCCTGGGACAGGATCATATGGCTACACCTTC
CATSDPGTGSYGYTF
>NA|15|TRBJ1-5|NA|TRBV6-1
TGTGCCAGCAGTGAAGCAGGGGGGGTAGGTCAGCCCCAGCATTTT
CASSEAGGVGQPQHF
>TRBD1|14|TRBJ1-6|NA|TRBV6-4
TGTGCCAGCATACCCGGACAGGGTGGTTCACCCCTCCACTTT
CASIPGQGGSPLHF
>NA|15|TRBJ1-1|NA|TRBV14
TGTGCCAGCAGCCAGCCCGGGAAGGGAGACACTGAAGCTTTCTTT
CASSQPGKGDTEAFF